A selection of T cell receptor beta chains follows, all from one sample in a study of cytomegalovirus exposure and HLA in healthy donors. Only in-frame clones appear in the TCRdb table, and some are missing; sequencing was by immunoSEQ multiplex PCR. The data hold 100,000 to 150,000 clones, with 70% to 80% observed a single time. Sequencing was done on a sample of PBMCs. All receptors come from a woman aged 45 to 65 in good health and CMV-seropositive. CDR3s include the opening cysteine and the closing phenylalanine or tryptophan. The D gene is left open where the match is weak. The size of a clone is reported for some rows only, either as once, few or many, or as a class for expanded clones.

v_gene,abundance,j_gene,d_gene,CDR3aa,CDR3nt
TRBV4-1,NA,TRBJ2-5,NA,CASSQETWRETQYF,TGCGCCAGCAGCCAAGAGACCTGGAGAGAGACCCAGTACTTC
TRBV5-4,NA,TRBJ2-2,TRBD2,CASSGGTSGATGELFF,TGTGCCAGCAGCGGGGGGACTAGCGGGGCCACCGGGGAGCTGTTTTTT
TRBV4-3,NA,TRBJ1-1,NA,CASSQDRGAEAFF,TGCGCCAGCAGCCAAGATCGGGGGGCCGAGGCTTTCTTT
TRBV5-1,NA,TRBJ2-1,NA,CASSLQTALTRNEQFF,TGCGCCAGCAGCTTGCAGACTGCCCTGACCCGCAATGAGCAGTTCTTC
TRBV7-2,few,TRBJ2-3,TRBD2,CASSPASGRMGNTQYF,TGTGCCAGCAGCCCCGCTAGCGGGAGGATGGGGAATACGCAGTATTTT
TRBV2,NA,TRBJ2-3,TRBD2,CASSKISGGAVDTQYF,TGTGCCAGCAGTAAGATTAGCGGGGGTGCGGTGGATACGCAGTATTTT
TRBV6-5,NA,TRBJ2-3,NA,CASRGAQSTDTQYF,TGTGCCAGCAGGGGGGCCCAGAGCACAGATACGCAGTATTTT
TRBV9,NA,TRBJ1-2,TRBD1,CASSGTGQGDRYGYTF,TGTGCCAGCAGCGGAACTGGACAGGGGGATCGGTACGGCTACACCTTC
TRBV7-9,NA,TRBJ2-7,NA,CSSSLALVEGDEQYF,TGTTCCAGCAGCTTAGCGTTAGTGGAAGGGGACGAGCAGTACTTC
TRBV11-2,NA,TRBJ2-7,NA,CASSLAPAAAYEQYF,TGTGCCAGCAGCTTGGCACCGGCGGCAGCCTACGAGCAGTACTTC
TRBV6-1,NA,TRBJ2-4,NA,CASSEGLGSLAKNIQYF,TGTGCCAGCAGTGAGGGACTGGGTTCTCTTGCCAAAAACATTCAGTACTTC